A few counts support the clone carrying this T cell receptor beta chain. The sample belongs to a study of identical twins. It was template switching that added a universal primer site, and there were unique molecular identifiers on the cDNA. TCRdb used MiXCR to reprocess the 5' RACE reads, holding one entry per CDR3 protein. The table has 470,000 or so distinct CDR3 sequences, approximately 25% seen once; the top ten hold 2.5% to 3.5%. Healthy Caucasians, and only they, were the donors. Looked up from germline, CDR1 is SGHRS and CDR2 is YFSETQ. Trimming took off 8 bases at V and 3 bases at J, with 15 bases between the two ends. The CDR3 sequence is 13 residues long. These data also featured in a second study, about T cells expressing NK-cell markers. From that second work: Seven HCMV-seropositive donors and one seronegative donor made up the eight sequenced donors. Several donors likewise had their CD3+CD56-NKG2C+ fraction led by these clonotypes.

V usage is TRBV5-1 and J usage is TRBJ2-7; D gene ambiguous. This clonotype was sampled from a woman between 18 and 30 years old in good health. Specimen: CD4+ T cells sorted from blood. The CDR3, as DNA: TGCGCCAGTAGACGATCCGATGGCTACGAGCAGTACTTC. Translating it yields CASRRSDGYEQYF.